This passage covers 27 T cell receptor beta chains from one sample sequenced in a study of T cells in Graves' hyperthyroidism and ophthalmopathy. Amplified regions were TCR beta CDR3 sequences from RNA transcripts. With the HTBI primer set, the TCR CDR3 went through a first round of RT-PCR. Each CDR3 protein gets one entry after TCRdb re-called the multiplex PCR reads with MiXCR. Found here are 450,000 to 650,000 distinct CDR3 sequences, around 20% of them singletons; the top ten hold 26%. Sequencing was done on a sample of blood. The receptor set was obtained from a man aged 18 to 29 with Graves' hyperthyroidism.

The V and J genes are TRBV2 and TRBJ2-5; D possibly corresponds to TRBD1 (5 bases). Per germline, CDR1 SNHLY and CDR2 FYNNEI. Trimming took 6 bases from V and 0 from J, leaving 8 bases between them. This CDR3 has 13 residues. CDR3 residues: CASRDTNQETQYF. In nucleotides, the CDR3 is TGTGCCAGCAGGGACACCAACCAAGAGACCCAGTACTTC.

The chain employs TRBV10-3 and TRBJ2-7, with D unresolved. CDR1 and CDR2 (germline): ENHRY, SYGVKD. V was shortened by 2 bases and J by 4 bases, with 9 bases between the two germline ends. The CDR3 covers 13 residues. CDR3 sequence (DNA): TGTGCCATCAGTGAGGCCCAGACTTACGAGCAGTACTTC. It translates to CAISEAQTYEQYF.

This clonotype was recorded many times. This chain uses TRBV20-1 with TRBJ1-1; 12 nucleotides match TRBD1. CDR3 length equals 12 residues. Germline CDR1 DFQATT, CDR2 SNEGSKA (reference sequence). CDR3 sequence: CRGTGGGTEAFF. As DNA, the CDR3 is TGCAGGGGGACAGGGGGCGGCACTGAAGCTTTCTTT.

This clonotype was seen repeatedly, ten times or more. This chain links TRBV14 with TRBJ2-7, with 7 positions matching TRBD1. Per germline, CDR1 SGHDN and CDR2 FVKESK. V lost 4 bases and J lost 0; bases outside the gene matches: 12. The CDR3 is 17 residues long. CDR3: CASSRGTVRSLSYEQYF. The CDR3 DNA sequence: TGTGCCAGCAGCCGGGGGACAGTTCGGAGCCTCTCCTACGAGCAGTACTTC.

This clonotype was recorded at least ten times. Likely a read error: the CDR3 ends without its conserved phenylalanine or tryptophan. The chain has TRBV12-3 or TRBV12-4 and TRBJ1-2; D remains unclear. CDR3 size: 13 residues. Trimming pared 8 bases from V and 7 bases from J, leaving 17 bases between. The CDR3 DNA sequence: TGTGCCAGCCTGCCGTCTGCCCTAGGTGGCTACACCCTC. Translation: CASLPSALGGYTL.

The V and J genes are TRBV12-3 or TRBV12-4 and TRBJ2-7; D may match TRBD1 or TRBD2 (6 bases each). This CDR3 spans 14 amino acids. Trimming took 6 bases from V and 0 from J, leaving 12 bases between them. This chain's CDR3 is CASRGHGSSYEQYF. CDR3 DNA sequence: TGTGCCAGCAGGGGACACGGGAGCTCCTACGAGCAGTACTTC.

The chain links TRBV20-1 to TRBJ1-1; D perhaps matches TRBD1 (6 bases). V was shortened by 6 bases and J by 5 bases, with 40 bases between the two germline ends. There are 21 residues in the CDR3. CDR1 and CDR2 from the germline V gene are DFQATT and SNEGSKA (reference sequence). The CDR3 is CSAAPLRGRGELSGGRTEAFF. The CDR3, as DNA: TGCAGTGCAGCTCCCCTCAGGGGAAGGGGGGAGTTATCCGGTGGAAGGACTGAAGCTTTCTTT.

This clonotype was found many times. This chain connects TRBV15 to TRBJ1-1, with D perhaps matching TRBD1 (5 bases). The length of the CDR3 is 12 residues. The germline V gene encodes CDR1 LNHNV and CDR2 YYDKDF (reference sequence). Trimming left V 3 bases short and J 7 bases short, with 9 bases between. CDR3 sequence (DNA): TGTGCCACCAGCAGGGATGACAGTGAAGCTTTCTTT. The encoded protein is CATSRDDSEAFF.

This chain joins TRBV6-1 and TRBJ2-7; either TRBD1 or TRBD2 may fit D (7 bases each). The CDR3 consists of 14 residues. Germline V gene lookup returns CDR1 MNHNS and CDR2 SASEGT. Trimming took off 7 bases at V and 0 bases at J, with 13 bases between the two ends. The DNA for the CDR3 is TGTGCCAGCACCAGCGGGACAGTCTCCTACGAGCAGTACTTC. Translating gives CASTSGTVSYEQYF.

In the case of this clonotype: A read error may produce the germline difference seen at one junction end. The chain links TRBV28 to TRBJ2-7; D not certain. Germline V gene lookup returns CDR1 MDHEN and CDR2 SYDVKM. This CDR3 has 12 residues. Written as DNA, the CDR3 is TGTGCCAGTAGTGTGGCAAACTACGATCAGTACTTC. Residues: CASSVANYDQYF.

The table lists this clonotype with many counts. The rearrangement uses TRBV20-1 and TRBJ1-5, with D possibly being TRBD1 (6 bases). The germline gives CDR1 DFQATT, CDR2 SNEGSKA (reference sequence). The CDR3 runs to 18 residues. Trimming shortened V by 1 base and J by 2 bases, and 21 bases separated the two germline ends. The CDR3 loop reads CSARAWMLGAGGNQPQHF. Here the CDR3 DNA reads TGCAGTGCTAGAGCTTGGATGTTGGGGGCCGGGGGCAATCAGCCCCAGCATTTT.

V usage is TRBV6-1 and J usage is TRBJ1-2; a possible D gene is TRBD1 (5 bases). Germline CDR1 MNHNS, CDR2 SASEGT. Trimming took off 1 base at V and 5 bases at J, with 17 bases between the two ends. The CDR3 extends over 16 amino acids. CDR3 DNA sequence: TGTGCCAGCAGTGAAGGGACGACCGAGGGGTTTTATGGCTACACCTTC. Translating gives CASSEGTTEGFYGYTF.

Regarding this clonotype: A much bigger clone sits one base away, suggesting this may be a read error. V usage is TRBV2 and J usage is TRBJ2-7, with TRBD2 matching over 10 bases. The ends lost 3 bases at V and 3 bases at J; junction bases unmatched: 2. This CDR3 spans 14 amino acids. Germline lookup yields CDR1 SNHLY and CDR2 FYNNEI. This CDR3 reads CASSDSGGGYEQYF. The CDR3 DNA reads as TGTGCCAGCAGTGACAGCGGGGGGGGCTACGAGCAGTACTTC.

At least ten counts were recorded for this clonotype. One end of the junction varies from germline; a read error may be responsible. The V call is TRBV4-1, the J call TRBJ2-5; 7 bases fit TRBD2. From germline, CDR1 is MGHRA and CDR2 YSYEKL. This CDR3 has 13 residues. The chain's CDR3 is CASSQTGGETQYF. The CDR3 bases are TGTGCCAGCAGCCAGACCGGGGGGGAGACCCAGTACTTC.

This clonotype was seen at least ten times. The chain carries TRBV12-3 or TRBV12-4 and TRBJ2-7; D call uncertain. This CDR3 has 12 residues. Trimming stripped 2 bases from V and 5 bases from J, with 7 bases between. The CDR3 DNA reads as TGTGCCAGCAGTTTATATTCGGACGAGCAGTACTTC. This encodes CASSLYSDEQYF.

The J gene is TRBJ1-2, the V gene TRBV4-1; D gene uncertain. With 3 bases removed from V and 8 bases from J, the gap between germline ends came to 19 bases. CDR3 size: 15 residues. The germline V gene has CDR1 MGHRA and CDR2 YSYEKL. CDR3 in amino acids: CASSHAPTGRRGYTF. For the CDR3, the DNA is TGCGCCAGCAGCCATGCACCTACCGGTCGCAGGGGCTACACCTTC.

The sample holds a few counts of this clonotype. The J gene is TRBJ1-1, the V gene TRBV7-8; weak D call: TRBD1 (6 bases). The CDR3 has 16 residues. The V end was cut by 1 base, the J end by 0 bases, with 12 bases between. The germline V gene has CDR1 SGHVS and CDR2 FQNEAQ. CDR3 bases: TGTGCCAGCAGCTTAGTCGGGGGCCGGGTGAACACTGAAGCTTTCTTT. Its translation: CASSLVGGRVNTEAFF.

This clonotype was picked up many times. The V gene is TRBV6-1, the J gene TRBJ2-5; no firm D call. Trimming removed 3 bases from V and 7 bases from J, with 12 bases in between. This CDR3 is 13 amino acids long. CDR1 is MNHNS, CDR2 SASEGT, per germline. The CDR3 region has the DNA TGTGCCAGCAGTGATTTTAGGGTAGGGACCCAGTACTTC. Translating gives CASSDFRVGTQYF.

In its sample, this clonotype was seen many times. In DNA form, the CDR3 reads TGTGCCAGCAGGGAATGGGATTCGGGTCAGCCCCAGCATTTT. Its protein product is CASREWDSGQPQHF. J is TRBJ1-5 and V is TRBV2; D gene uncertain. The V end lost 6 bases, the J end lost 6 bases, and 15 bases lay between the germline ends. Germline CDR1 is SNHLY and CDR2 is FYNNEI. The CDR3 consists of 14 residues.

This clonotype was seen more than once but under ten times. The J gene is TRBJ1-1, the V gene TRBV19, with D possibly matching TRBD1 (6 bases). Germline V gives CDR1 LNHDA, CDR2 SQIVND (reference sequence). CDR3 length: 10 amino acids. V lost 8 bases and J 8 bases, leaving 9 bases between the germline ends. CDR3 in amino acids: CASADREAFF. DNA for the CDR3: TGTGCCAGTGCCGACAGGGAAGCTTTCTTT.

This clonotype was counted at least ten times. The genes are TRBV30 and TRBJ1-1; D remains ambiguous. This CDR3 has 11 amino acids. CDR1 and CDR2 (germline): GTSNPN, SVGIG (reference sequence). Trimming took off 5 bases at V and 2 bases at J, with 6 bases between the two ends. The CDR3 DNA sequence: TGTGCCTGGGGGGTAAACACTGAAGCTTTCTTT. It yields the protein CAWGVNTEAFF.

This clonotype was observed many times. The chain couples TRBV29-1 to TRBJ2-2; 7 nucleotides align to TRBD2. CDR1 and CDR2 (germline): SQVTM, ANQGSEA. The CDR3 consists of 14 residues. V lost 4 bases to trimming and J lost 1 base; unmatched junction nucleotides: 3. In DNA, the CDR3 is TGCAGCGTTGCAGGCGGGGGGAACACCGGGGAGCTGTTTTTT. The encoded protein is CSVAGGGNTGELFF.

At least ten counts were recorded for this clonotype. This chain joins TRBV6-5 and TRBJ1-1, with D maybe TRBD1 (6 bases). The CDR3 has 12 residues. Between the trimmed V and J ends, which lost 7 bases and 9 bases, there was a span of 15 bases. From germline, CDR1 is MNHEY and CDR2 SVGAGI. CDR3 in DNA: TGTGCCAGCAATAATCTCAGGGGTAAAGCTTTCTTT. It translates to CASNNLRGKAFF.

This clonotype was observed at least ten times. The chain has TRBV3-1 and TRBJ1-2; D not resolved. Trimming removed 0 bases at V and 5 bases at J, with 16 bases between. The CDR3 covers 16 residues. CDR1 is LGHDT and CDR2 is YNNKEL in the germline V gene (reference sequence). CDR3 bases: TGTGCCAGCAGCCAAGATTCCGCGGCCCTCAGTTATGGCTACACCTTC. Translating gives CASSQDSAALSYGYTF.

The chain combines TRBV27 with TRBJ2-2, with D possibly matching TRBD1 (5 bases). Germline CDR1 MNHEY, CDR2 SMNVEV (reference sequence). Trimming stripped 1 base from V and 6 bases from J, with 15 bases between. The CDR3 runs 16 residues. The CDR3 nucleotides read TGTGCCAGCAGTTTATTGTCAGGGTCGTTCTCCGGGGAGCTGTTTTTT. It translates to CASSLLSGSFSGELFF.

This clonotype was recorded many times. The chain carries TRBV11-2 and TRBJ2-7; no reliable D call. The germline V gene has CDR1 SGHAT and CDR2 FQNNGV. This CDR3 is 11 amino acids long. Deletions cut 4 bases from V and 7 bases from J, with 8 bases between. As DNA, the CDR3 is TGTGCCAGCAGCTCCCTGAGAGAGCAGTACTTC. It yields the protein CASSSLREQYF.

The chain joins TRBV10-2 to TRBJ1-1; no firm D call. CDR1 and CDR2 (germline): WSHSY, SAAADI. Trimming pared 0 bases from V and 11 bases from J, leaving 7 bases between. The CDR3 is made up of 11 amino acids. The CDR3 is CASSESTRAFF. CDR3 DNA sequence: TGCGCCAGCAGTGAGTCGACTCGGGCTTTCTTT.